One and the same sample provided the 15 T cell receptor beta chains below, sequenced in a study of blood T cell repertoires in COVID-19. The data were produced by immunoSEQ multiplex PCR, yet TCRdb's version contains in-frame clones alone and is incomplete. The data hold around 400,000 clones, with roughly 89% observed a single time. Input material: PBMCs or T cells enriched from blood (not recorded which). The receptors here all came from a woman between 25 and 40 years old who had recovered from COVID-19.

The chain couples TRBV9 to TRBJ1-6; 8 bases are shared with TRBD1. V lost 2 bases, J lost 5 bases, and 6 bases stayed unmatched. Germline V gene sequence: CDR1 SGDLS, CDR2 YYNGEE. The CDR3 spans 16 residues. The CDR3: CASSVRGDRNNSPLHF. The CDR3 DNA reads TGTGCCAGCAGCGTCCGGGGGGACAGGAATAATTCACCCCTCCACTTT.

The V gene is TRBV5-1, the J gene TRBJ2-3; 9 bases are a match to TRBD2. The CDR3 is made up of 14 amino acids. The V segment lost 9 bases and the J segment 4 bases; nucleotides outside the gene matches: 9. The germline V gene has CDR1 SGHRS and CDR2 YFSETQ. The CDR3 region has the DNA TGCGCCACCACCGGCGGGGGGGCGTCAGATACGCAGTATTTT. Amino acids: CATTGGGASDTQYF. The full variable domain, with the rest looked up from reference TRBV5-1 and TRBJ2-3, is KAGVTQTPRYLIKTRGQQVTLSCSPISGHRSVSWYQQTPGQGLQFLFEYFSETQRNKGNFPGRFSGRQFSNSRSEMNVSTLELGDSALYLCATTGGGASDTQYFGPGTRLTVL.

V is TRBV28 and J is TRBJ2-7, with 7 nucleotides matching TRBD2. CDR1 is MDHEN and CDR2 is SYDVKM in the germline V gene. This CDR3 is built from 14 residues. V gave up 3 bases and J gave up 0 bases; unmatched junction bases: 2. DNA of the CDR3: TGTGCCAGCAGTTTTCGGGGGGACTCCTACGAGCAGTACTTC. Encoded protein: CASSFRGDSYEQYF.

The CDR3 spells CASSLPGLRDSPLHF. In DNA form, the CDR3 reads TGCGCCAGCAGCTTGCCGGGGTTAAGGGATTCACCCCTCCACTTT. This rearrangement joins TRBV5-1 to TRBJ1-6; D is uncertain. Looked up from germline, CDR1 is SGHRS and CDR2 is YFSETQ. The CDR3 runs 15 residues. V lost 1 base, J lost 8 bases, and 13 bases lay in between.

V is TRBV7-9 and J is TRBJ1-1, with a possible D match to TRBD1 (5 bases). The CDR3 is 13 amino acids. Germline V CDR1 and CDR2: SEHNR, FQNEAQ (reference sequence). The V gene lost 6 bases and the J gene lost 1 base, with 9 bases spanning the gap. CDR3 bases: TGTGCCAGCAGGCCGACAGAGAACACTGAAGCTTTCTTT. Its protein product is CASRPTENTEAFF.

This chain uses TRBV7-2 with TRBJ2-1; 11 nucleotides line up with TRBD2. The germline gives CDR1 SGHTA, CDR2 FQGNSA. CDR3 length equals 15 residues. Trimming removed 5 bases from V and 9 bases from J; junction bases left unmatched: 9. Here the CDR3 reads CASSPTSGRRGEQFF. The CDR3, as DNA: TGTGCCAGCAGCCCCACTAGCGGGAGACGGGGTGAGCAGTTCTTC.

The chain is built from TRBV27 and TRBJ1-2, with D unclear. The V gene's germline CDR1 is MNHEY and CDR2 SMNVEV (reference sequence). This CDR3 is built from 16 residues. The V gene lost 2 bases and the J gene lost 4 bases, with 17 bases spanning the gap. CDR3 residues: CASSLGLVGLGYGYTF. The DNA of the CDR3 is TGTGCCAGCAGTTTAGGGCTCGTGGGCTTGGGCTATGGCTACACCTTC.

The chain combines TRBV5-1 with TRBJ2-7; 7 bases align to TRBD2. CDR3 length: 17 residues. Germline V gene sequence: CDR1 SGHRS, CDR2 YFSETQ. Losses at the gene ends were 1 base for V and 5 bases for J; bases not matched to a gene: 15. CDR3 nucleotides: TGCGCCAGCAGCTTGTGGGGGGGAACAGGAATTTTCGACGAGCAGTACTTC. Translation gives CASSLWGGTGIFDEQYF.

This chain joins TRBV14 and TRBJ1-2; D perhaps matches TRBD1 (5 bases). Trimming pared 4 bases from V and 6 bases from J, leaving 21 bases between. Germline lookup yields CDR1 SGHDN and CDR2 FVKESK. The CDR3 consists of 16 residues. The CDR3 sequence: CASSLSTGRDRHGYTF. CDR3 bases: TGTGCCAGCAGCCTAAGTACGGGCAGGGATCGTCATGGCTACACCTTC.

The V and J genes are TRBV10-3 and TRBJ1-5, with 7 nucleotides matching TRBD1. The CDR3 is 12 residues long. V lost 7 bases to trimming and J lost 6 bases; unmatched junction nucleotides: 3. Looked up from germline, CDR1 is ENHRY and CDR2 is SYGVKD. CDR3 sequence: CAIIRGLQPQHF. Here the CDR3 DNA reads TGTGCCATCATTAGGGGGCTTCAGCCCCAGCATTTT.

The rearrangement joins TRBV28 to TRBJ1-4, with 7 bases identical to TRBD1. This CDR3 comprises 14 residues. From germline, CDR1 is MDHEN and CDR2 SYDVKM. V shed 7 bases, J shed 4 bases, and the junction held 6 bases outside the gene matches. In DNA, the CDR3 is TGTGCCAGCACTAGGGGGCAGGATAATGAAAAACTGTTTTTT. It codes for CASTRGQDNEKLFF.

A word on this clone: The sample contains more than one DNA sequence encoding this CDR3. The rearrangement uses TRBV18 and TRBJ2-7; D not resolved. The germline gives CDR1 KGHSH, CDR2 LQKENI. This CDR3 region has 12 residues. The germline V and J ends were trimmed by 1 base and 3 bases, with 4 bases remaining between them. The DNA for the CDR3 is TGTGCCAGCTCACCACGCGGCTACGAGCAGTACTTC. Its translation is CASSPRGYEQYF.

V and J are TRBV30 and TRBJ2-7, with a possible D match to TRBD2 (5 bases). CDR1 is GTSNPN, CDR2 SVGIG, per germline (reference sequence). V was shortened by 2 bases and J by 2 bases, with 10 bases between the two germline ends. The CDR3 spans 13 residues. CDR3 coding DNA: TGTGCCTGGAGTTACCCCGGGGCCTACGAGCAGTACTTC. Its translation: CAWSYPGAYEQYF.

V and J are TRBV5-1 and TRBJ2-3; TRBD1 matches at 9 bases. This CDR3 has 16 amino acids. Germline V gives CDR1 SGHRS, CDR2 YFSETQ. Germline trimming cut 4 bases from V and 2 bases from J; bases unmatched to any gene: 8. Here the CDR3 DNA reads TGCGCCAGCAGCACGGACAGGGGTCCCCTCACAGATACGCAGTATTTT. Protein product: CASSTDRGPLTDTQYF. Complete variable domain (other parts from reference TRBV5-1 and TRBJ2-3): KAGVTQTPRYLIKTRGQQVTLSCSPISGHRSVSWYQQTPGQGLQFLFEYFSETQRNKGNFPGRFSGRQFSNSRSEMNVSTLELGDSALYLCASSTDRGPLTDTQYFGPGTRLTVL.

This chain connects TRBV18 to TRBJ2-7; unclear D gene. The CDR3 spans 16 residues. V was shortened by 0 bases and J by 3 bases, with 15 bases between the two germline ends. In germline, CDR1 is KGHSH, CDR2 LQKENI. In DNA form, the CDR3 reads TGTGCCAGCTCACCACCACCCAACCGACATTTCTACGAGCAGTACTTC. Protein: CASSPPPNRHFYEQYF.